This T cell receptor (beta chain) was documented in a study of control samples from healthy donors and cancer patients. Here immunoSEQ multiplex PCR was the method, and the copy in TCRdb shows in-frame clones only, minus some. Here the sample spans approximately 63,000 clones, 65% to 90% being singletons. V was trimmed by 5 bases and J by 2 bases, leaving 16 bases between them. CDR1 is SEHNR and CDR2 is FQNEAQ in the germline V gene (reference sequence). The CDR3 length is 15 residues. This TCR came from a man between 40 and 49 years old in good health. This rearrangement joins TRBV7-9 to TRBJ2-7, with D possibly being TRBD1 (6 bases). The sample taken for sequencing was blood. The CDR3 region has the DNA TGTGCCAGCAGCCCCGGGGCCGGGACAACCTACGAGCAGTACTTC. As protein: CASSPGAGTTYEQYF.